One sample yielded the 29 T cell receptor beta chains listed below, sequenced in a study of blood T cell repertoires in COVID-19. Using immunoSEQ multiplex PCR, the repertoire was profiled, and TCRdb retains in-frame clones only, with some absent. The table shows fewer than 500,000 clones, with 75% to 90% occurring only once. Sequenced: PBMCs or T cells enriched from blood (not recorded which). Source of these receptors: a man between 25 and 39 years old who had recovered from COVID-19.

The chain recombines TRBV7-9 with TRBJ2-2; 9 bases align to TRBD2. J was trimmed by 7 bases and V by 6 bases; bases with no gene match: 9. The CDR3 is made up of 15 amino acids. Germline V gives CDR1 SEHNR, CDR2 FQNEAQ (reference sequence). The CDR3 is CASSQKLAGNGELFF. CDR3 nucleotide sequence: TGTGCCAGCAGTCAAAAGCTAGCGGGAAACGGGGAGCTGTTTTTT.

DNA of the CDR3: TGCGCCAGCAGCCTACGGTCAGGTGAGCAGTACTTC. It specifies CASSLRSGEQYF. The V and J genes are TRBV5-1 and TRBJ2-7, with D uncertain. Germline-derived CDR1 and CDR2 are SGHRS and YFSETQ. This CDR3 region has 12 residues. V was cut by 4 bases and J by 7 bases, with 12 bases left in between. Full variable domain (missing parts from reference TRBV5-1 and TRBJ2-7): KAGVTQTPRYLIKTRGQQVTLSCSPISGHRSVSWYQQTPGQGLQFLFEYFSETQRNKGNFPGRFSGRQFSNSRSEMNVSTLELGDSALYLCASSLRSGEQYFGPGTRLTVT.

This chain uses TRBV28 with TRBJ2-5; 7 positions match TRBD1. Germline CDR1 and CDR2: MDHEN and SYDVKM. The CDR3 covers 15 residues. V was pared by 3 bases and J by 5 bases, with 9 bases of the junction left unmatched. The CDR3, as DNA: TGTGCCAGCAGTTTCGGACAGGCTAAAAAGGAGACCCAGTACTTC. Amino acids: CASSFGQAKKETQYF. The full variable domain, its missing parts supplied by reference TRBV28 and TRBJ2-5, is DVKVTQSSRYLVKRTGEKVFLECVQDMDHENMFWYRQDPGLGLRLIYFSYDVKMKEKGDIPEGYSVSREKKERFSLILESASTNQTSMYLCASSFGQAKKETQYFGPGTRLLVL.

The chain joins TRBV9 to TRBJ2-7; possibly TRBD1 for D (6 bases). This CDR3 has 17 amino acids. Germline assignment: CDR1 SGDLS and CDR2 YYNGEE. The ends were cut back, 4 bases at V and 2 bases at J, with 22 bases in the middle. CDR3 protein: CASSPRLGAEETYEQYF. The CDR3 bases are TGTGCCAGCAGCCCGCGACTGGGGGCCGAAGAAACCTACGAGCAGTACTTC.

The gene calls are TRBV29-1 and TRBJ2-5, with D perhaps matching TRBD2 (6 bases). Germline CDR1 and CDR2: SQVTM and ANQGSEA. V was clipped by 8 bases and J by 1 base, with 14 bases between them. CDR3 length: 13 amino acids. This chain's CDR3 is CSSRRGGQETQYF. DNA of the CDR3: TGCAGCTCCAGGAGGGGCGGCCAAGAGACCCAGTACTTC.

The chain recombines TRBV15 with TRBJ2-5; 12 bases are shared with TRBD1. V lost 0 bases and J lost 5; bases outside the gene matches: 22. The germline V gene has CDR1 LNHNV and CDR2 YYDKDF (reference sequence). The length of the CDR3 is 22 residues. For the CDR3, the DNA is TGTGCCACCAGCAGAGACAAGGGGACAGGGGGCGCCCTCGCCCAGTATCCGGAGACCCAGTACTTC. Its translation is CATSRDKGTGGALAQYPETQYF. Using reference TRBV15 and TRBJ2-5 for the parts outside the CDR3, the full variable domain is DAMVIQNPRYQVTQFGKPVTLSCSQTLNHNVMYWYQQKSSQAPKLLFHYYDKDFNNEADTPDNFQSRRPNTSFCFLDIRSPGLGDTAMYLCATSRDKGTGGALAQYPETQYFGPGTRLLVL.

This chain links TRBV14 with TRBJ1-4, with 8 bases aligning to TRBD1. V lost 4 bases and J lost 8; bases outside the gene matches: 6. CDR3 length equals 14 residues. Germline CDR1 and CDR2: SGHDN and FVKESK. The CDR3, as DNA: TGTGCCAGCAGCCCGAGGACAGGGCGCGAAAAACTGTTTTTT. It codes for CASSPRTGREKLFF.

The rearrangement links TRBV19 to TRBJ2-1, with D unresolved. The CDR3 has 11 amino acids. V lost 3 bases, J lost 7 bases, and 4 bases lay in between. Germline V gene lookup returns CDR1 LNHDA and CDR2 SQIVND (reference sequence). The DNA for the CDR3 is TGTGCCAGTAGTATCTTGAATGAGCAGTTCTTC. Its protein product is CASSILNEQFF.

The chain has TRBV25-1 and TRBJ1-2; 10 nucleotides agree with TRBD1. The CDR3 is made up of 15 amino acids. Germline CDR1 reads MGHDK; CDR2 reads SYGVNS. After removal of 4 bases from V and 8 bases from J, the junction contained 10 bases not matched to a gene. Here the CDR3 reads CASSGRDRGAFGYTF. CDR3 coding DNA: TGTGCCAGCAGTGGACGGGACAGGGGAGCGTTCGGCTACACCTTC.

The chain recombines TRBV18 with TRBJ1-1; maybe TRBD1 (5 bases). Germline CDR1 is KGHSH and CDR2 is LQKENI. CDR3 length: 13 residues. V lost 2 bases to trimming and J lost 3 bases, with 7 bases between them. CDR3 nucleotide sequence: TGTGCCAGCTCACCAGGGGCGGACACTGAAGCTTTCTTT. Its protein is CASSPGADTEAFF.

The genes are TRBV19 and TRBJ1-1; TRBD1 might be the D (6 bases). The CDR3 consists of 15 residues. Trimming took 3 bases from V and 1 from J, leaving 12 bases between them. The germline V gene has CDR1 LNHDA and CDR2 SQIVND (reference sequence). The CDR3 DNA is TGTGCCAGTAGTATGGCCGAGGACAGGAACACTGAAGCTTTCTTT. Translation: CASSMAEDRNTEAFF.

CDR3 sequence reads: CASSYQTEAFF. CDR3 DNA: TGTGCCAGCAGTTACCAGACTGAAGCTTTCTTT. This chain links TRBV7-9 with TRBJ1-1; no clear D. The V gene's germline CDR1 is SEHNR and CDR2 FQNEAQ (reference sequence). Trimming left V 6 bases short and J 5 bases short, with 7 bases between. This CDR3 contains 11 residues. Variable domain in full (rest from reference TRBV7-9 and TRBJ1-1): DTGVSQNPRHKITKRGQNVTFRCDPISEHNRLYWYRQTLGQGPEFLTYFQNEAQLEKSRLLSDRFSAERPKGSFSTLEIQRTEQGDSAMYLCASSYQTEAFFGQGTRLTVV.

The chain combines TRBV19 with TRBJ2-6; 7 bases agree with TRBD1. CDR3 size: 20 residues. Germline CDR1 and CDR2: LNHDA and SQIVND (reference sequence). V lost 6 bases, J lost 0 bases, and 17 bases stayed unmatched. DNA of the CDR3: TGTGCCAGTAGCCGGTACCTCAGGACAGGATTAACCTCTGGGGCCAACGTCCTGACTTTC. This translates into CASSRYLRTGLTSGANVLTF.

This chain uses TRBV10-3 with TRBJ2-7, with 7 bases fitting TRBD1. Germline V CDR1 and CDR2: ENHRY, SYGVKD. The CDR3 covers 13 residues. V lost 6 bases and J lost 1; bases outside the gene matches: 3. The CDR3 region has the DNA TGTGCCATCAGGGGACAGCCGTCCTACGAGCAGTACTTC. Residues: CAIRGQPSYEQYF.

The CDR3 here is CASSRDRPINYGYTF. Written as DNA, the CDR3 is TGTGCCAGCAGCAGGGACAGGCCTATTAACTATGGCTACACCTTC. The chain joins TRBV3-1 (or the pseudogene TRBV3-2) to TRBJ1-2, with 8 bases lining up with TRBD1. There are 15 residues in the CDR3. In germline, CDR1 is LGHDT, CDR2 YNNKEL (reference sequence). Trimming cost V 5 bases and J 1 base; bases outside gene matches: 6.

J is TRBJ1-1 and V is TRBV10-3, with D unclear. Trimming removed 2 bases at V and 1 base at J, with 11 bases between. CDR1 ENHRY and CDR2 SYGVKD come from the germline V gene. The CDR3 has 15 amino acids. CDR3 loop: CAISERLVENTEAFF. CDR3 nucleotides: TGTGCCATCAGTGAGCGGTTGGTAGAGAACACTGAAGCTTTCTTT.

The V call is TRBV9, the J call TRBJ1-5; no firm D call. The germline V gene encodes CDR1 SGDLS and CDR2 YYNGEE. The CDR3 extends over 14 amino acids. Deletions cut 1 base from V and 7 bases from J, with 12 bases between. In nucleotides, the CDR3 is TGTGCCAGCAGCGTATCCCGACTTGGCCAGCCCCAGCATTTT. The encoded protein is CASSVSRLGQPQHF.

The chain carries TRBV6-5 and TRBJ1-3; 10 bases align to TRBD1. Germline loops: CDR1 MNHEY, CDR2 SVGAGI. This CDR3 is built from 15 residues. The J segment lost 3 bases and the V segment lost 7 bases, leaving 6 bases of the junction unmatched. CDR3 sequence (DNA): TGTGCCAGCACCCGGACAGGGGGTGGTGGAAACACCATATATTTT. It yields the protein CASTRTGGGGNTIYF.

The V call is TRBV27, the J call TRBJ1-5; unclear D gene. CDR3 length: 13 residues. The V end lost 0 bases, the J end lost 6 bases, and 6 bases lay between the germline ends. Germline V CDR1 and CDR2: MNHEY, SMNVEV (reference sequence). The CDR3, as DNA: TGTGCCAGCAGTTTATCCCACACTCAGCCCCAGCATTTT. Its translation is CASSLSHTQPQHF.

The chain employs TRBV11-2 and TRBJ2-1, with 9 positions matching TRBD2. This CDR3 has 16 residues. The V and J ends lost 4 bases and 0 bases, in that order; junction bases with no gene match: 4. Germline CDR1 is SGHAT and CDR2 is FQNNGV. The CDR3 region is CASSSLSGSSYNEQFF. Written as DNA, the CDR3 is TGTGCCAGCAGCTCCCTTAGCGGGAGCTCCTACAATGAGCAGTTCTTC.

The V gene is TRBV28, the J gene TRBJ1-2; no firm D call. Trimming stripped 4 bases from V and 7 bases from J, with 13 bases between. Germline V gene data show CDR1 as MDHEN and CDR2 as SYDVKM. This CDR3 is built from 13 residues. The DNA for the CDR3 is TGTGCCAGCAGTTCCGGCGGAGGTCGTGGCTACACCTTC. Residues: CASSSGGGRGYTF.

DNA for the CDR3: TGTGCCTGGAGTAGTACCAGGGGTAGGGGGTCCTACGAGCAGTACTTC. It yields the protein CAWSSTRGRGSYEQYF. This sequence joins TRBV30 and TRBJ2-7; tentative D call: TRBD1 (6 bases). Germline V gene sequence: CDR1 GTSNPN, CDR2 SVGIG (reference sequence). V was cut by 2 bases and J by 1 base, with 18 bases left in between. CDR3 length: 16 residues. The whole variable domain, filled in from reference TRBV30 and TRBJ2-7, reads SQTIHQWPATLVQPVGSPLSLECTVEGTSNPNLYWYRQAAGRGLQLLFYSVGIGQISSEVPQNLSASRPQDRQFILSSKKLLLSDSGFYLCAWSSTRGRGSYEQYFGPGTRLTVT.

This rearrangement joins TRBV24-1 to TRBJ2-1; D unresolved. This CDR3 contains 15 residues. CDR1 is KGHDR and CDR2 is SFDVKD in the germline V gene. The V end was cut by 2 bases, the J end by 2 bases, with 9 bases between. The CDR3 region has the DNA TGTGCCACCAGTGATTCTACGGTTGCCTACAATGAGCAGTTCTTC. It yields the protein CATSDSTVAYNEQFF.

J is TRBJ2-7 and V is TRBV20-1; TRBD2 agrees at 7 bases. The CDR3 extends over 11 amino acids. The germline V gene has CDR1 DFQATT and CDR2 SNEGSKA (reference sequence). V lost 4 bases and J lost 3; bases outside the gene matches: 0. CDR3 protein: CSATSGYEQYF. Here the CDR3 DNA reads TGCAGTGCTACTAGCGGCTACGAGCAGTACTTC.

The chain carries TRBV7-9 and TRBJ2-5; the match to TRBD2 covers 7 bases. V trimming: 3 bases; J trimming: 4 bases; junction bases outside the gene matches: 8. The CDR3 is 15 amino acids. Germline-derived CDR1 and CDR2 are SEHNR and FQNEAQ (reference sequence). CDR3 coding DNA: TGTGCCAGCAGCTTCGACGGACTAGAGATAGAGACCCAGTACTTC. It encodes CASSFDGLEIETQYF.

The V and J genes are TRBV19 and TRBJ2-7; D gene ambiguous. V was cut by 4 bases and J by 4 bases, with 5 bases left in between. The CDR3 runs to 11 residues. Germline-derived CDR1 and CDR2 are LNHDA and SQIVND (reference sequence). CDR3 region: CASSTYYEQYF. DNA of the CDR3: TGTGCCAGTAGTACCTATTACGAGCAGTACTTC.

V is TRBV4-2 and J is TRBJ2-5; D is undetermined. CDR1 is LGHNA, CDR2 YNFKEQ, per germline. CDR3 length: 16 amino acids. V was shortened by 5 bases and J by 2 bases, with 18 bases between the two germline ends. The CDR3 nucleotides are TGTGCCAGCAGCGGAAGAGTCGGAGTTGGGCAAGAGACCCAGTACTTC. Protein: CASSGRVGVGQETQYF.

The genes are TRBV4-1 and TRBJ2-7, with D perhaps TRBD2 (6 bases). Germline CDR1 and CDR2: MGHRA and YSYEKL. The CDR3 covers 13 residues. V was shortened by 0 bases and J by 7 bases, with 10 bases between the two germline ends. CDR3 in DNA: TGCGCCAGCAGCCAAGATCGGGGGTGGGAGCAGTACTTC. Its translation is CASSQDRGWEQYF.

This chain links TRBV2 with TRBJ2-1; perhaps TRBD1 as D (6 bases). The CDR3 consists of 16 residues. CDR1 SNHLY and CDR2 FYNNEI come from the germline V gene. Deletions cut 0 bases from V and 4 bases from J, with 13 bases between. CDR3 amino acids: CASSEAEAGAYNEQFF. The CDR3 DNA is TGTGCCAGCAGTGAAGCAGAGGCAGGGGCGTACAATGAGCAGTTCTTC.